Given below is one T cell receptor beta chain in context. Its specificity is not known. This specimen belongs to a study of cytomegalovirus exposure and HLA in healthy donors. The V end was cut by 5 bases, the J end by 1 base, with 15 bases between. Per the germline V gene, CDR1 is SGHVS and CDR2 is FNYEAQ. This CDR3 has 16 amino acids. Primers included in the PCR were 60 Vbeta and 13 Jbeta primers. The protocol was immunoSEQ multiplex PCR, while the TCRdb copy is restricted to in-frame clones and leaves out a portion. The table lists about 130,000 clones. Notes on the study in general: The sole available immune exposure information was CMV serostatus. In a later analysis, TCR beta V- and J-gene trimming was associated with a missense DCLRE1C variant.

V usage is TRBV7-6 and J usage is TRBJ2-4; D is possibly TRBD1 (5 bases). This receptor was identified in a man between 40 and 49 years old in good health and CMV-seronegative. The source material was PBMCs. CDR3 sequence reads: CASSPCQGWAKNIQYF. The CDR3 nucleotides read TGTGCCAGCAGCCCTTGTCAGGGCTGGGCCAAAAACATTCAGTACTTC.